The present T cell receptor beta chain was sequenced within a study of blood T cell repertoires in COVID-19. Across the study: COVID-19 samples, acute and convalescent, were from the United States, Italy and Spain. T cells, B-cell-depleted T cells, or PBMCs supplied cDNA or gDNA.

Original processing methods: Estimates of nucleated cell counts were drawn from the amplification of reference gene primers. Libraries were prepared by immunoSEQ multiplex PCR; TCRdb keeps only in-frame clonotypes and omits some of them. The V and J calls and clone size come from that table; D and trimming were worked out from the DNA. Here the sample spans a few hundred thousand clones, about 90% being singletons. Germline trimming cut 6 bases from V and 4 bases from J; bases unmatched to any gene: 1. Germline V CDR1 and CDR2: WSHSY, SAAADI. The CDR3 totals 13 residues. The sequencing input was peripheral blood. The receptor was derived from a man aged 40-55 years with active or convalescent COVID-19. The chain carries TRBV10-2 and TRBJ1-5, with 9 bases identical to TRBD1. In DNA, the CDR3 is TGCGCCAGCAGCGGACAGGGGAATCAGCCCCAGCATTTT. Protein: CASSGQGNQPQHF.